This passage covers 5 T cell receptor beta chains from one sample sequenced in a study of T cell responses to AZD1222 COVID-19 vaccine. Some clones are missing from TCRdb's copy, which holds only in-frame ones; the method was immunoSEQ multiplex PCR. This table has about 110,000 clones, 86% appearing once. The sequences come from peripheral blood, collected on day 0 of AZD1222 vaccination. All receptors come from an adult in good health.

A single count supports this clone. The chain carries TRBV3-1 (or the pseudogene TRBV3-2) and TRBJ1-3, with D maybe TRBD1 (6 bases). CDR1 is LGHDT and CDR2 is YNNKEL in the germline V gene (reference sequence). The CDR3 is 17 residues long. V was cut by 2 bases and J by 0 bases, with 14 bases left in between. The CDR3 protein is CASSQYGQTLSGNTIYF. The CDR3 nucleotides read TGTGCCAGCAGCCAATATGGACAGACCCTCTCTGGAAACACCATATATTTT.

The chain combines TRBV5-4 with TRBJ2-2; possibly TRBD1 for D (6 bases). Trimming removed 5 bases at V and 1 base at J, with 12 bases between. Germline CDR1 SGHNT, CDR2 YYREEE (reference sequence). The CDR3 is 15 amino acids. The chain's CDR3 is CASSLKTGNTGELFF. In nucleotides, the CDR3 is TGTGCCAGCAGTTTAAAGACAGGGAACACCGGGGAGCTGTTTTTT. Together with reference TRBV5-4 and TRBJ2-2, the CDR3 gives the full variable domain: ETGVTQSPTHLIKTRGQQVTLRCSSQSGHNTVSWYQQALGQGPQFIFQYYREEENGRGNFPPRFSGLQFPNYSSELNVNALELDDSALYLCASSLKTGNTGELFFGEGSRLTVL.

The chain links TRBV5-1 to TRBJ2-2; TRBD1 aligns across 10 bases. The V segment lost 4 bases and the J segment 5 bases; nucleotides outside the gene matches: 5. The CDR3 extends over 15 amino acids. CDR1 and CDR2 from the germline V gene are SGHRS and YFSETQ. The CDR3 DNA sequence: TGCGCCAGCAGCCGGGGACAGGGGACAACCGGGGAGCTGTTTTTT. This encodes CASSRGQGTTGELFF.

The gene calls are TRBV9 and TRBJ1-6, with unresolved D. Per germline, CDR1 SGDLS and CDR2 YYNGEE. The CDR3 contains 14 residues. V was shortened by 1 base and J by 13 bases, with 15 bases between the two germline ends. The CDR3 DNA follows: TGTGCCAGCAGCGTATCGGCAGGTTCGGTTCCCCTCCACTTT. Translation: CASSVSAGSVPLHF. Using reference TRBV9 and TRBJ1-6 for the parts outside the CDR3, the full variable domain is DSGVTQTPKHLITATGQRVTLRCSPRSGDLSVYWYQQSLDQGLQFLIQYYNGEERAKGNILERFSAQQFPDLHSELNLSSLELGDSALYFCASSVSAGSVPLHFGNGTRLTVT.

The chain couples TRBV9 to TRBJ1-1; the D is unclear. The CDR3 covers 14 residues. Per the germline V gene, CDR1 is SGDLS and CDR2 is YYNGEE. With 4 bases removed from V and 0 bases from J, the gap between germline ends came to 10 bases. In nucleotides, the CDR3 is TGTGCCAGCAGCCCGAGGAGCCTGAACACTGAAGCTTTCTTT. It translates to CASSPRSLNTEAFF.